This T cell receptor (beta chain) was sequenced in a study of blood T cell repertoires in COVID-19. Study at large: Sites in the United States, Italy and Spain provided acute and convalescent COVID-19 samples.

Study processing details: The authors estimated nucleated cell counts from reference gene primer amplification. Libraries were prepared by immunoSEQ multiplex PCR; TCRdb keeps only in-frame clonotypes and omits some of them. The V and J calls and clone size are taken from that table; D and trimming were inferred from the DNA. The sample contains about 200,000 clones, around 90% of which appear only once. The junction had 9 bases not matched to a gene; V was cut back by 4 bases and J by 7 bases. The CDR3 consists of 15 residues. This TCR was sampled from a middle-aged man with active or convalescent COVID-19. The sequencing input was peripheral blood. The chain is built from TRBV5-3 and TRBJ2-5; 11 bases fit TRBD2. TRBV5-3 is labeled an ORF, and its function is uncertain. This CDR3 is CARSQGLAVRGTQYF. CDR3 nucleotides: TGTGCCAGAAGCCAGGGACTAGCGGTGCGGGGGACCCAGTACTTC.